The clone carrying this T cell receptor beta chain was picked up one time. The source of the sample is a study of shared clonotypes between healthy human individuals. The CDR3 has 15 residues. Germline CDR1 MNHNS, CDR2 SASEGT. J lost 8 bases, V lost 0 bases, and 6 bases had no gene match. Some clones are missing from TCRdb's copy, which holds only in-frame ones; the method was immunoSEQ multiplex PCR. The sample contains about 510,000 clones, 90% to 97% of which appear only once. The chain uses TRBV6-1 and TRBJ1-2, with 10 bases fitting TRBD1. This clonotype was sampled from a woman between 25 and 40 years old in good health. Sequencing was carried out using naive CD4+ T cells sorted from blood. Specified subset: CD45RA+ positively selected. The CDR3 sequence: CASSEAPGTGDGYTF. The CDR3 DNA sequence: TGTGCCAGCAGTGAAGCGCCCGGGACAGGGGACGGCTACACCTTC.